This TCR beta chain was captured by sequencing in a study of CD8 T cells in ankylosing spondylitis. Points from the study as a whole: From matched ankylosing spondylitis synovial fluid, disease-linked clones were reportedly recovered at significantly enriched levels.

After removal of 5 bases from V and 4 bases from J, the junction contained 12 bases not matched to a gene. Germline-derived CDR1 and CDR2 are SGHTA and FQGTGA. The CDR3 has 16 amino acids. This clonotype was observed at least ten times. Its antigen is still unknown. TCRdb ran MiXCR on the 5' RACE reads and lists one entry per CDR3 protein. The sample lists 250,000 or so distinct CDR3 sequences, about 10% occurring once. The chain recombines TRBV7-3 with TRBJ2-3, with 7 bases that match TRBD2. This TCR was recovered from a male donor with ankylosing spondylitis or in good health (not recorded which). Specimen: blood, either unsorted or a sorted T cell fraction (not recorded which). CDR3 nucleotides: TGTGCCAGCAGCCGGGCGGGGGACGGCCGGCCAGATACGCAGTATTTT. Translated: CASSRAGDGRPDTQYF.